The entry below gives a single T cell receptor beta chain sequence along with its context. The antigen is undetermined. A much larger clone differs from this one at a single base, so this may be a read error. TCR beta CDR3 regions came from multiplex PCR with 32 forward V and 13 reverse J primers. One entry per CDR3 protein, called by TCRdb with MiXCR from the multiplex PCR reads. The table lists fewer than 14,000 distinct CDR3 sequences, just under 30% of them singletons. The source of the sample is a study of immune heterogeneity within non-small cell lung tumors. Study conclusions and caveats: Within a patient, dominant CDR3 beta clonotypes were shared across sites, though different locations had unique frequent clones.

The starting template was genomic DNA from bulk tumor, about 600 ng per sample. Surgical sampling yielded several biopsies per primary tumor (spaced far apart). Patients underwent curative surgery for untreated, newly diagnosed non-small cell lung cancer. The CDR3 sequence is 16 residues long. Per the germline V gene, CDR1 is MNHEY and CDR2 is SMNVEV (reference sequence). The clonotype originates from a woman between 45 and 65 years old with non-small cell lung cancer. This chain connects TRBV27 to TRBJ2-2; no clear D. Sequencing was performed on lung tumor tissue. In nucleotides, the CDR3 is TGTGCCAACAGTCCCCCGGGCAGTCAGCACACCGGGGAGCTGTTTTTT. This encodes CANSPPGSQHTGELFF.